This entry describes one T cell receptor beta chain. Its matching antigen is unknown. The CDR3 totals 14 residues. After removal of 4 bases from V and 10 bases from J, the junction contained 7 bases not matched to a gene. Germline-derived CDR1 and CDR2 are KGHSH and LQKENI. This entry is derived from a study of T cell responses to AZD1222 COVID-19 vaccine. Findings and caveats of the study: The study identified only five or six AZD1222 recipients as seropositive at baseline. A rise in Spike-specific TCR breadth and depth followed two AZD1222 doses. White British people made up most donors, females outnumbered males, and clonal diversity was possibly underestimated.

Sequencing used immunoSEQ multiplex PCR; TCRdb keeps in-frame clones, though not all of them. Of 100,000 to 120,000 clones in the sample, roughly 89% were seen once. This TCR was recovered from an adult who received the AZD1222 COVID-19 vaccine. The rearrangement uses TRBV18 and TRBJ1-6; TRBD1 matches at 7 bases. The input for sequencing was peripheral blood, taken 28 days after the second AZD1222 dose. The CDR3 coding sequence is TGTGCCAGCTCACTAGACAGGGTAAACTCACCCCTCCACTTT. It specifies CASSLDRVNSPLHF.